This T cell receptor beta chain was captured in a study of T cell responses to AZD1222 COVID-19 vaccine. Study summary: Second doses were pooled across both intervals (about 4 or about 12 weeks).

The protocol was immunoSEQ multiplex PCR, while the TCRdb copy is restricted to in-frame clones and leaves out a portion. This sample yields around 110,000 clones, of which about 90% are seen a single time; about 10% belongs to the top ten. The receptor comes from an adult in good health. Sample: peripheral blood, taken on day 0 of AZD1222 vaccination.

For the CDR3, the DNA is TGTGCCAGCAGTGAAACTTTAAACACTGAAGCTTTCTTT. Translating it yields CASSETLNTEAFF. The J gene is TRBJ1-1, the V gene TRBV6-1; D is ambiguous. This CDR3 has 13 residues. Germline V CDR1 and CDR2: MNHNS, SASEGT. V was clipped by 2 bases and J by 2 bases, with 6 bases between them.